The rows below give T cell receptor beta chains drawn from one sample of a study of blood T cell repertoires in COVID-19. TCRdb's copy holds only in-frame clones and misses some; the assay was immunoSEQ multiplex PCR. Of around 260,000 clones listed, around 80% were seen once; the top ten hold 4.1%. Sequences were obtained from PBMCs or T cells enriched from blood (not recorded which). The origin of the receptors is a man aged 25-45 years with acute COVID-19. The CDR3 runs from the conserved cysteine through the conserved F or W. Each record gives: V gene, clone size, D gene, J gene, CDR3 DNA, CDR3 protein. D genes are given only for firm matches. Clone size is not always given. Where it is, it says once, few, many or a class for expanded clones.

v_call: TRBV29-1
clone_size: NA
d_call: NA
j_call: TRBJ1-1
cdr3_nt: TGCAGCGTTTCAGGGAATGGGTGGGACACTGAAGCTTTCTTT
cdr3_aa: CSVSGNGWDTEAFF

v_call: TRBV5-1
clone_size: NA
d_call: NA
j_call: TRBJ1-2
cdr3_nt: TGTGCCAGCAGGCAACCGGGAGAAGGCTATGGCTACACCTTC
cdr3_aa: CASRQPGEGYGYTF

v_call: TRBV28
clone_size: few
d_call: NA
j_call: TRBJ1-5
cdr3_nt: TGTGCCAGTGACCAGAGGGCCAATCAGCCCCAGCATTTT
cdr3_aa: CASDQRANQPQHF

v_call: TRBV19
clone_size: NA
d_call: TRBD1
j_call: TRBJ2-3
cdr3_nt: TGTGCCAGTAGTAAGAATAAAGGACAGGGTGCCTACACAGATACGCAGTATTTT
cdr3_aa: CASSKNKGQGAYTDTQYF

v_call: TRBV7-9
clone_size: NA
d_call: TRBD1
j_call: TRBJ1-2
cdr3_nt: TGTGCCAGCAGCTTCGACAGGGTGGACTATGGCTACACCTTC
cdr3_aa: CASSFDRVDYGYTF

v_call: TRBV7-8
clone_size: NA
d_call: NA
j_call: TRBJ1-2
cdr3_nt: TGTGCCAGCAGCGTCCAGGGCAGCCGGGGCTACACCTTC
cdr3_aa: CASSVQGSRGYTF

v_call: TRBV7-2
clone_size: NA
d_call: NA
j_call: TRBJ1-2
cdr3_nt: TGTGCCAGCAGCTTAGCGCCAGGGTTAAACTATGGCTACACCTTC
cdr3_aa: CASSLAPGLNYGYTF

v_call: TRBV9
clone_size: NA
d_call: TRBD2
j_call: TRBJ2-1
cdr3_nt: TGTGCCAGCAGCGTTAGCGGGGGGACTCATGAGCAGTTCTTC
cdr3_aa: CASSVSGGTHEQFF

v_call: TRBV9
clone_size: NA
d_call: TRBD2
j_call: TRBJ2-1
cdr3_nt: TGTGCCAGCAGCGTAGACGGGGGGGTAAACAATGAGCAGTTCTTC
cdr3_aa: CASSVDGGVNNEQFF

v_call: TRBV11-3
clone_size: NA
d_call: TRBD1
j_call: TRBJ2-1
cdr3_nt: TGTGCCAGCAGCTTAGTAAAAGGGGGACAGGCAACGGAGTTCTTC
cdr3_aa: CASSLVKGGQATEFF

v_call: TRBV19
clone_size: NA
d_call: TRBD1
j_call: TRBJ1-3
cdr3_nt: TGTGCCAGTAGTTACAGGGGAAGCTCTGGAAACACCATATATTTT
cdr3_aa: CASSYRGSSGNTIYF

v_call: TRBV30
clone_size: NA
d_call: NA
j_call: TRBJ1-5
cdr3_nt: TGTGCCTGGGGTATTTCGGTGGGCAATCAGCCCCAGCATTTT
cdr3_aa: CAWGISVGNQPQHF

v_call: TRBV27
clone_size: NA
d_call: NA
j_call: TRBJ1-1
cdr3_nt: TGTGCCAGCAGTTTTGACCCAAGAGGCACTGAAGCTTTCTTT
cdr3_aa: CASSFDPRGTEAFF

v_call: TRBV6-5
clone_size: NA
d_call: TRBD1
j_call: TRBJ1-5
cdr3_nt: TGTGCCAGCAGCCAGGGACAGGGGCAGCCCCAGCATTTT
cdr3_aa: CASSQGQGQPQHF

v_call: TRBV10-1
clone_size: NA
d_call: NA
j_call: TRBJ2-3
cdr3_nt: TGCGCCAGCAGTCCCCAGGGCCGCACAGATACGCAGTATTTT
cdr3_aa: CASSPQGRTDTQYF

v_call: TRBV30
clone_size: NA
d_call: TRBD1
j_call: TRBJ1-4
cdr3_nt: TGTGCCTGGCTCCGGGACAGGGGGCGAGCAACTAATGAAAAACTGTTTTTT
cdr3_aa: CAWLRDRGRATNEKLFF

v_call: TRBV6-5
clone_size: NA
d_call: NA
j_call: TRBJ2-5
cdr3_nt: TGTGCCAGCAAAAGAGACAAAAGAGAGACCCAGTACTTC
cdr3_aa: CASKRDKRETQYF

v_call: TRBV7-8
clone_size: few
d_call: TRBD2
j_call: TRBJ2-3
cdr3_nt: TGTGCCAGCAGCTTAGGGTCAGCGGGGGGGCCCTGGCAGTATTTT
cdr3_aa: CASSLGSAGGPWQYF

v_call: TRBV9
clone_size: NA
d_call: NA
j_call: TRBJ2-1
cdr3_nt: TGTGCCAGCAGCTTGAGCTCCTACAATGAGCAGTTCTTC
cdr3_aa: CASSLSSYNEQFF

v_call: TRBV10-3
clone_size: NA
d_call: TRBD1
j_call: TRBJ2-1
cdr3_nt: TGTGCCATCAGTGAGAAGGACAGGGGGTCCTACAATGAGCAGTTCTTC
cdr3_aa: CAISEKDRGSYNEQFF

v_call: TRBV5-8
clone_size: NA
d_call: TRBD1
j_call: TRBJ1-2
cdr3_nt: TGTGCCAGCAGCCACACAGGGGCCTATGGCTACACCTTC
cdr3_aa: CASSHTGAYGYTF

v_call: TRBV30
clone_size: NA
d_call: TRBD1
j_call: TRBJ1-2
cdr3_nt: TGTGCCGGATACACAGGGGACTCTGGCTACACCTTC
cdr3_aa: CAGYTGDSGYTF

v_call: TRBV11-2
clone_size: NA
d_call: TRBD1
j_call: TRBJ2-1
cdr3_nt: TGTGCCAGCAGCGACAGGGGCAATGAGCAGTTCTTC
cdr3_aa: CASSDRGNEQFF

v_call: TRBV13
clone_size: NA
d_call: NA
j_call: TRBJ1-1
cdr3_nt: TGTGCCAGCAGCTTAGGGGGGGAGGGCACTGAAGCTTTCTTT
cdr3_aa: CASSLGGEGTEAFF

v_call: TRBV6-5
clone_size: NA
d_call: TRBD1
j_call: TRBJ1-1
cdr3_nt: TGTGCCAGCAGGAGGGGGCAGGGAAGGACTGAAGCTTTCTTT
cdr3_aa: CASRRGQGRTEAFF

v_call: TRBV6-5
clone_size: NA
d_call: TRBD1
j_call: TRBJ1-5
cdr3_nt: TGTGCCAGCAGCCCAGACCAGGGGGGCAATCAGCCCCAGCATTTT
cdr3_aa: CASSPDQGGNQPQHF

v_call: TRBV10-3
clone_size: NA
d_call: NA
j_call: TRBJ2-1
cdr3_nt: TGTGCCATCAGTGAAAGTAGCGTGACCGCGTCTGAGCAGTTCTTC
cdr3_aa: CAISESSVTASEQFF

v_call: TRBV10-3
clone_size: NA
d_call: NA
j_call: TRBJ1-1
cdr3_nt: TGTGCCATCAGTGACCCCCCTACAGGGAACACTGAAGCTTTCTTT
cdr3_aa: CAISDPPTGNTEAFF

v_call: TRBV6-2/TRBV6-3
clone_size: NA
d_call: TRBD1
j_call: TRBJ1-6
cdr3_nt: TGTGCCAGCAGTTACTCCGGACAGGTGAATTCACCCCTCCACTTT
cdr3_aa: CASSYSGQVNSPLHF

v_call: TRBV6-5
clone_size: once
d_call: NA
j_call: TRBJ1-5
cdr3_nt: TGTGCCAGCAGTTCCACAGGGACATCCTATCAGCCCCAGCATTTT
cdr3_aa: CASSSTGTSYQPQHF

v_call: TRBV5-4
clone_size: NA
d_call: NA
j_call: TRBJ1-3
cdr3_nt: TGTGCCAGCAGCTTGGACCTAAACAGGGCTGGAAACACCATATATTTT
cdr3_aa: CASSLDLNRAGNTIYF

v_call: TRBV10-3
clone_size: NA
d_call: NA
j_call: TRBJ1-5
cdr3_nt: TGTGCCACGCGCCGGGGTGAGTATGGCAATCAGCCCCAGCATTTT
cdr3_aa: CATRRGEYGNQPQHF

v_call: TRBV11-2
clone_size: NA
d_call: NA
j_call: TRBJ1-5
cdr3_nt: TGTGCCAGCAGCTTGGGGCCAGGGTATAGCAATCAGCCCCAGCATTTT
cdr3_aa: CASSLGPGYSNQPQHF

v_call: TRBV5-6
clone_size: NA
d_call: TRBD2
j_call: TRBJ2-3
cdr3_nt: TGTGCCAGCAGCTTGGGACTAGCGATCACAGATACGCAGTATTTT
cdr3_aa: CASSLGLAITDTQYF

v_call: TRBV20-1
clone_size: NA
d_call: NA
j_call: TRBJ2-3
cdr3_nt: TGCAGTGCTAGACGAGCGGATACGCAGTATTTT
cdr3_aa: CSARRADTQYF

v_call: TRBV28
clone_size: NA
d_call: TRBD1
j_call: TRBJ1-3
cdr3_nt: TGTGCCAGCACTGCGGACAGGGCTGGAAACACCATATATTTT
cdr3_aa: CASTADRAGNTIYF